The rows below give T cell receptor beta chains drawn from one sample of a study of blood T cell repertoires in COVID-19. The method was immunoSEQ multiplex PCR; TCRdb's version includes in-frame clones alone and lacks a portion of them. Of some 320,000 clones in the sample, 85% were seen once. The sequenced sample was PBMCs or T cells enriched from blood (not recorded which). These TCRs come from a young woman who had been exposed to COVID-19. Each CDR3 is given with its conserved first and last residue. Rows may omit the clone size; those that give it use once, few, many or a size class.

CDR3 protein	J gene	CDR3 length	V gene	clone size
CASSGAGRAEAFF	TRBJ1-1	13	TRBV18	-
CASSLLRQAYGYTF	TRBJ1-2	14	TRBV5-6	-
CASSEYRERSYGYTF	TRBJ1-2	15	TRBV2	-
CASSRLNRDNEQFF	TRBJ2-1	14	TRBV6-2/TRBV6-3	-
CASTRLASEQYF	TRBJ2-7	12	TRBV2	-
CASSWDRGRMSLFNQPQHF	TRBJ1-5	19	TRBV2	-
CASSIAGTGMDIQYF	TRBJ2-4	15	TRBV19	-
CASRGTAGANVLTF	TRBJ2-6	14	TRBV2	-
CASSWGTGGYGYTF	TRBJ1-2	14	TRBV6-8	-
CASSTYDTYEQYF	TRBJ2-7	13	TRBV19	few
CASSLGLGDTQYF	TRBJ2-3	13	TRBV28	-
CAISEPTGTGREKLFF	TRBJ1-4	16	TRBV10-3	once
CASSPTGGNTEAFF	TRBJ1-1	14	TRBV18	-
CASSWTPDSYEQYF	TRBJ2-7	14	TRBV5-6	-
CASKPGGFSYNEQFF	TRBJ2-1	15	TRBV7-2	-
CASSQDPGLYYEQYF	TRBJ2-7	15	TRBV4-3	-